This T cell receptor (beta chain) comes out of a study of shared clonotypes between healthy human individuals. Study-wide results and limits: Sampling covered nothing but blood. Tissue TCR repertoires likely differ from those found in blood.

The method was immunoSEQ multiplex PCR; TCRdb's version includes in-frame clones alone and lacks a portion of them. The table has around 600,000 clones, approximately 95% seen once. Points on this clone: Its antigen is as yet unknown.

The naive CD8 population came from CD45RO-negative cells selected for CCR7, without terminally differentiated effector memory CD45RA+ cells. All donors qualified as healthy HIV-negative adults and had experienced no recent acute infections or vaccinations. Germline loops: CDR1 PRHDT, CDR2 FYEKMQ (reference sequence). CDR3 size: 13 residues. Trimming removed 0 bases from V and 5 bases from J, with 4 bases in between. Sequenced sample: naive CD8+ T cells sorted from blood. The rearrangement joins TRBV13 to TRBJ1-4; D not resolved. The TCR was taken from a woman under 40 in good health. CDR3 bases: TGTGCCAGCAGCTTAGGGGTAAATGAAAAACTGTTTTTT. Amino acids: CASSLGVNEKLFF.